The text below deals with one TCR beta chain. The use of a sample-barcoded 5' primer and a J-beta primer mix characterized a second PCR of 7 to 11 cycles. TCRdb used MiXCR to reprocess the 5' RACE reads, holding one entry per CDR3 protein. The sample shows a few hundred thousand distinct CDR3 sequences, 50% to 60% of them seen only once. These data come from a study of blood T cells in healthy people across ages. CDR3 size: 13 residues. The V and J ends lost 5 bases and 6 bases respectively, with 15 bases between them. Looked up from germline, CDR1 is SGHRS and CDR2 is YFSETQ. This clonotype was sampled from a man in his sixties in good health. Sequenced input: blood. This chain joins TRBV5-1 and TRBJ2-7; D might be TRBD2 (6 bases). The CDR3 sequence: CASRRGRASEQYF. CDR3 coding DNA: TGCGCCAGCAGGCGGGGACGAGCTTCCGAGCAGTACTTC.